This T cell receptor (beta chain) was obtained from a study of T cells in localized non-small cell lung cancer. This CDR3 is 16 amino acids long. V lost 6 bases and J lost 6, with 23 bases in between. From germline, CDR1 is MNHGY and CDR2 SAAAGT. In its sample, this clone was seen a few times. As yet, its antigen is unknown. Libraries were prepared by immunoSEQ multiplex PCR; TCRdb keeps only in-frame clonotypes and omits some of them. The table includes about 2,800 clones, 30% to 35% detected once. Whole-study findings and limits: Paired adjacent lung recovered a median roughly 50 of the top 100 tumor clones.

Sequenced material: lung tumor tissue, taken before any cancer treatment. This chain joins TRBV6-8 and TRBJ1-1, with D possibly TRBD1 on 6 matching bases. This sequence was found in a female donor of 60 years or more with stage II squamous cell lung carcinoma. The CDR3 sequence: CASRHRDTVLFSEAFF. In DNA form, the CDR3 reads TGTGCCAGCAGACACCGGGACACGGTTCTCTTCTCTGAAGCTTTCTTT.